This T cell receptor beta chain stems from a study of shared clonotypes between healthy human individuals. Study overall: The people who gave samples were two women and three men aged 18 to 49. Study conclusions and caveats: Blood alone was sampled, and tissue repertoires likely differ. Clonotype sharing among donors likely depends on sequencing depth.

TCRdb's copy holds only in-frame clones and misses some; the assay was immunoSEQ multiplex PCR. The data hold more than 1,200,000 clones, with approximately 98.5% observed a single time. V lost 4 bases, J lost 6 bases, and 6 bases stayed unmatched. This CDR3 has 14 residues. CDR1 SGDLS and CDR2 YYNGEE come from the germline V gene. For this clone: Its antigen is unknown.

Memory CD4+ cells were the fraction left after CD45RA+ naive selection. This rearrangement joins TRBV9 to TRBJ2-1, with 8 bases identical to TRBD1. The sequence was obtained from a man under 40 in good health. Sequenced: naive CD4+ T cells sorted from blood. The subset denotes: CD45RA+ positively selected. CDR3 in amino acids: CASSTRQGRNEQFF. The CDR3 nucleotides are TGTGCCAGCAGCACACGACAGGGGCGCAATGAGCAGTTCTTC.